Shown below are 26 T cell receptor beta chains from a single sample sequenced in a study of blood T cell repertoires in COVID-19. Clones were sequenced by immunoSEQ multiplex PCR, and TCRdb holds only the in-frame ones, with some missing. The table has under 200,000 clones, approximately 90% seen once. Sequenced input: peripheral blood. These receptors were obtained from a man aged 18 to 35 with acute or convalescent COVID-19.

The genes are TRBV7-9 and TRBJ2-1; 7 bases fit TRBD2. CDR3 length: 13 residues. Germline V gene lookup returns CDR1 SEHNR and CDR2 FQNEAQ (reference sequence). V shed 4 bases, J shed 9 bases, and the junction held 6 bases outside the gene matches. This CDR3 is CASSSEGGAEQFF. The CDR3 region has the DNA TGTGCCAGCAGCTCAGAGGGAGGGGCTGAGCAGTTCTTC. The entire variable domain, with the rest obtained from reference TRBV7-9 and TRBJ2-1, is as follows: DTGVSQNPRHKITKRGQNVTFRCDPISEHNRLYWYRQTLGQGPEFLTYFQNEAQLEKSRLLSDRFSAERPKGSFSTLEIQRTEQGDSAMYLCASSSEGGAEQFFGPGTRLTVL.

The CDR3 reads CASSAGGTGELFF. The CDR3 DNA sequence: TGTGCCAGCAGTGCAGGGGGCACCGGGGAGCTGTTTTTT. This chain joins TRBV9 and TRBJ2-2; 7 nucleotides match TRBD1. CDR1 SGDLS and CDR2 YYNGEE come from the germline V gene. V lost 5 bases, J lost 4 bases, and 2 bases stayed unmatched. CDR3 size: 13 residues.

This chain joins TRBV2 and TRBJ1-2; D ambiguous. The CDR3 spans 12 residues. Germline CDR1 reads SNHLY; CDR2 reads FYNNEI. The ends were cut back, 8 bases at V and 9 bases at J, with 16 bases in the middle. CDR3 DNA: TGTGCCAGCGATAGCGGGAGCCTTAGCTACACCTTC. Translated, it gives CASDSGSLSYTF. The entire variable domain, with the rest obtained from reference TRBV2 and TRBJ1-2, is as follows: EPEVTQTPSHQVTQMGQEVILRCVPISNHLYFYWYRQILGQKVEFLVSFYNNEISEKSEIFDDQFSVERPDGSNFTLKIRSTKLEDSAMYFCASDSGSLSYTFGSGTRLTVV.

This clone was picked up one time. This sequence joins TRBV5-1 and TRBJ2-1; TRBD2 matches at 10 bases. The CDR3 is 15 residues long. V gave up 0 bases and J gave up 10 bases; unmatched junction bases: 7. Per germline, CDR1 SGHRS and CDR2 YFSETQ. The CDR3 coding sequence is TGCGCCAGCAGCTTGGAGCCTAGCGGGGGTTCCGAGCAGTTCTTC. Encoded protein: CASSLEPSGGSEQFF.

The rearrangement uses TRBV27 and TRBJ1-2; 9 bases are shared with TRBD1. The junction had 4 bases not matched to a gene; V was cut back by 5 bases and J by 3 bases. The CDR3 consists of 14 residues. CDR1 is MNHEY and CDR2 is SMNVEV in the germline V gene (reference sequence). The CDR3 bases are TGTGCCAGCAGTACCCGGGACAGGGACTATGGCTACACCTTC. This gives the protein CASSTRDRDYGYTF.

The chain uses TRBV19 and TRBJ1-1; 7 positions agree with TRBD1. The V gene's germline CDR1 is LNHDA and CDR2 SQIVND (reference sequence). The junction had 4 bases not matched to a gene; V was cut back by 5 bases and J by 1 base. The CDR3 covers 14 residues. CDR3: CASSQGGRNTEAFF. CDR3 in DNA: TGTGCCAGTAGTCAGGGGGGACGGAACACTGAAGCTTTCTTT.

The V call is TRBV10-2, the J call TRBJ1-6, with TRBD1 matching over 11 bases. V was clipped by 6 bases and J by 3 bases; unmatched bases: 13. CDR1 and CDR2 (germline): WSHSY, SAAADI. The CDR3 is 19 residues long. The CDR3 DNA follows: TGCGCCAGCAGAGAATTTCCGGGACAGGGGGGGGTCTATAATTCACCCCTCCACTTT. Protein product: CASREFPGQGGVYNSPLHF.

The chain combines TRBV5-1 with TRBJ2-2; 8 bases are shared with TRBD1. V dropped 1 base and J dropped 1; count of bases not matched to a gene: 9. The CDR3 is made up of 18 amino acids. Looked up from germline, CDR1 is SGHRS and CDR2 is YFSETQ. The CDR3 sequence: CASSLLIAGQGNTGELFF. In DNA form, the CDR3 reads TGCGCCAGCAGCTTGTTAATCGCCGGACAGGGGAACACCGGGGAGCTGTTTTTT.

The chain joins TRBV4-2 to TRBJ2-7; 10 nucleotides match TRBD2. Germline assignment: CDR1 LGHNA and CDR2 YNFKEQ. With V trimmed by 4 bases and J by 2 bases, 23 bases remained unmatched. This CDR3 comprises 21 residues. CDR3: CASSPGGLGGLAGATTYEQYF. In DNA form, the CDR3 reads TGTGCCAGCAGCCCGGGGGGATTAGGTGGCCTAGCGGGAGCTACAACCTACGAGCAGTACTTC.

The gene calls are TRBV21-1 and TRBJ2-7; the D call in the table, TRBD1, was not verified against the DNA. TRBV21-1 is a listed pseudogene. The CDR3 length is 15 residues. CDR3 sequence: CASSTGTGETYEQYF. Written as DNA, the CDR3 is TGTGCCAGCAGCACAGGGACAGGGGAGACCTACGAGCAGTACTTC.

This clone was counted once. This rearrangement joins TRBV7-9 to TRBJ1-2, with 10 bases fitting TRBD1. Germline CDR1 reads SEHNR; CDR2 reads FQNEAQ (reference sequence). V lost 1 base and J lost 6; bases outside the gene matches: 5. The CDR3 extends over 15 amino acids. This CDR3 reads CASSLVGTGADGYTF. In nucleotides, the CDR3 is TGTGCCAGCAGCTTAGTAGGGACAGGGGCGGATGGCTACACCTTC.

This clone is a singleton in its sample. The V call is TRBV5-4, the J call TRBJ1-2; 11 bases agree with TRBD1. The V gene's germline CDR1 is SGHNT and CDR2 YYREEE (reference sequence). The trim removed 0 bases at V and 1 base at J, leaving 5 bases unmatched. The CDR3 is made up of 17 amino acids. CDR3 coding DNA: TGTGCCAGCAGCTTGGTGGCGGGACAGGGGGATAACTATGGCTACACCTTC. Translating it yields CASSLVAGQGDNYGYTF.

The CDR3 sequence is CASSPPRIGSDEQFF. CDR3 sequence (DNA): TGTGCCAGCAGCCCACCGCGGATAGGGAGCGATGAGCAGTTCTTC. The chain joins TRBV11-2 to TRBJ2-1; a possible D gene is TRBD2 (5 bases). This CDR3 is 15 amino acids long. In germline, CDR1 is SGHAT, CDR2 FQNNGV. Trimming took off 5 bases at V and 8 bases at J, with 19 bases between the two ends.

This clone was observed a few times. This chain links TRBV24-1 with TRBJ2-1; TRBD1 agrees at 8 bases. J lost 9 bases, V lost 3 bases, and 12 bases had no gene match. This CDR3 region has 16 residues. CDR1 and CDR2 (germline): KGHDR, SFDVKD. The CDR3: CATSDPKDRVLSEQFF. The DNA for the CDR3 is TGTGCCACCAGTGATCCAAAGGACAGGGTGTTGAGTGAGCAGTTCTTC.

The chain joins TRBV18 to TRBJ2-3, with 9 bases identical to TRBD1. The germline gives CDR1 KGHSH, CDR2 LQKENI. The trim removed 0 bases at V and 5 bases at J, leaving 3 bases unmatched. The CDR3 length is 15 residues. CDR3 loop: CASSPPGTGKDTQYF. In DNA form, the CDR3 reads TGTGCCAGCTCACCACCCGGGACAGGGAAAGATACGCAGTATTTT.

The chain links TRBV9 to TRBJ1-1; no firm D call. This CDR3 spans 15 amino acids. V lost 4 bases and J lost 0, with 13 bases in between. Germline V gene lookup returns CDR1 SGDLS and CDR2 YYNGEE. CDR3 loop: CASSPLTRMNTEAFF. The DNA of the CDR3 is TGTGCCAGCAGCCCCTTGACAAGGATGAACACTGAAGCTTTCTTT.

The rearrangement links TRBV7-9 to TRBJ2-7, with D perhaps TRBD2 (5 bases). The V end was cut by 5 bases, the J end by 4 bases, with 15 bases between. Germline V gene sequence: CDR1 SEHNR, CDR2 FQNEAQ (reference sequence). This CDR3 spans 14 amino acids. CDR3: CASSPPGSLYEQYF. CDR3 DNA sequence: TGTGCCAGCAGCCCTCCGGGATCCCTTTACGAGCAGTACTTC.

The chain has TRBV27 and TRBJ1-2; TRBD1 matches 11 bases. The germline V gene encodes CDR1 MNHEY and CDR2 SMNVEV (reference sequence). The CDR3 loop spans 14 amino acids. The junction had 1 base not matched to a gene; V was cut back by 6 bases and J by 1 base. The CDR3 DNA is TGTGCCAGCAGGGGGACAGGGGGTAACTATGGCTACACCTTC. Its translation is CASRGTGGNYGYTF.

This clone was picked up a small number of times. The rearrangement uses TRBV15 and TRBJ1-2, with unresolved D. This CDR3 spans 13 amino acids. The ends were cut back, 6 bases at V and 5 bases at J, with 13 bases in the middle. From germline, CDR1 is LNHNV and CDR2 YYDKDF (reference sequence). The CDR3, as DNA: TGTGCCACCAGGAAACAGAAAGAGTATGGCTACACCTTC. Protein sequence: CATRKQKEYGYTF. The entire variable domain, with the rest obtained from reference TRBV15 and TRBJ1-2, is as follows: DAMVIQNPRYQVTQFGKPVTLSCSQTLNHNVMYWYQQKSSQAPKLLFHYYDKDFNNEADTPDNFQSRRPNTSFCFLDIRSPGLGDTAMYLCATRKQKEYGYTFGSGTRLTVV.

This sequence joins TRBV6-5 and TRBJ1-2, with 9 bases lining up with TRBD1. The CDR3 consists of 12 residues. J was trimmed by 4 bases and V by 10 bases; bases with no gene match: 4. Germline lookup yields CDR1 MNHEY and CDR2 SVGAGI. CDR3 coding DNA: TGTGCCACCTCGACAGGGGGCTATGGCTACACCTTC. Its translation: CATSTGGYGYTF.

This clone turned up a few times. The rearrangement uses TRBV6-6 and TRBJ1-1; D remains unclear. Trimming shortened V by 4 bases and J by 1 base, and 7 bases separated the two germline ends. The CDR3 contains 13 residues. Germline values: CDR1 MNHNY, CDR2 SVGAGI (reference sequence). This CDR3 reads CASSLLENTEAFF. CDR3 nucleotides: TGTGCCAGCAGTTTACTCGAGAACACTGAAGCTTTCTTT.

The chain is built from TRBV18 and TRBJ1-1; TRBD1 is a possible D gene (6 bases). The CDR3 runs to 15 residues. Trimming pared 0 bases from V and 9 bases from J, leaving 17 bases between. From germline, CDR1 is KGHSH and CDR2 LQKENI. The CDR3 loop is CASSPPSRQETKAFF. The CDR3 DNA reads as TGTGCCAGCTCACCACCTAGTCGACAGGAAACTAAAGCTTTCTTT. The variable domain in full, with the rest retrieved from reference TRBV18 and TRBJ1-1, is NAGVMQNPRHLVRRRGQEARLRCSPMKGHSHVYWYRQLPEEGLKFMVYLQKENIIDESGMPKERFSAEFPKEGPSILRIQQVVRGDSAAYFCASSPPSRQETKAFFGQGTRLTVV.

V is TRBV6-5 and J is TRBJ1-4; 9 bases agree with TRBD1. The CDR3 sequence is 15 residues long. Germline CDR1 and CDR2: MNHEY and SVGAGI. The J segment lost 7 bases and the V segment lost 9 bases, leaving 12 bases of the junction unmatched. The CDR3: CASLSGGTGSEKLFF. In DNA form, the CDR3 reads TGTGCCAGTCTCTCCGGGGGGACAGGGAGTGAAAAACTGTTTTTT.

This chain joins TRBV11-3 and TRBJ1-1; D call uncertain. In germline, CDR1 is SGHNT, CDR2 YENEEA. The CDR3 loop spans 13 amino acids. V dropped 4 bases and J dropped 5 bases, with 11 bases sitting between them. The CDR3 here is CASSSSRRTEAFF. For the CDR3, the DNA is TGTGCCAGCAGCTCGTCTAGGAGGACTGAAGCTTTCTTT.

This clone was observed once. The CDR3 region has the DNA TGTGCCAGCTCTTTGGCAGGGGTTGAAGCTTTCTTT. This codes for CASSLAGVEAFF. This chain joins TRBV2 and TRBJ1-1; tentatively, D is TRBD1 (6 bases). The length of the CDR3 is 12 residues. From germline, CDR1 is SNHLY and CDR2 FYNNEI. V lost 8 bases to trimming and J lost 7 bases, with 14 bases between them.

This sequence joins TRBV6-5 and TRBJ1-1, with D possibly matching TRBD1 (6 bases). The V gene lost 0 bases and the J gene lost 1 base, with 12 bases spanning the gap. The CDR3 contains 16 residues. Germline assignment: CDR1 MNHEY and CDR2 SVGAGI. CDR3: CASSYSDSRWNTEAFF. Here the CDR3 DNA reads TGTGCCAGCAGTTACTCGGACAGTCGTTGGAACACTGAAGCTTTCTTT.